Here is one T cell receptor (beta chain) with its context. One junction end disagrees with the germline gene, perhaps due to a read error. Only in-frame clones appear in the TCRdb table, and some are missing; sequencing was by immunoSEQ multiplex PCR. The data hold roughly 100,000 clones, with about 79% observed a single time. The data originate from a study of radiation and T cells in renal cell carcinoma. This CDR3 comprises 14 residues. Per germline, CDR1 ENHRY and CDR2 SYGVKD. Time point: blood 4 weeks post-SBRT, at nephrectomy. The treatment was: 15 Gy SBRT to primary tumor, nephrectomy 4 weeks later.

The TCR comes from a man aged 55 to 70 with renal cell carcinoma. The V call is TRBV10-3, the J call TRBJ1-2, with D possibly being TRBD1 (6 bases). Sequenced material: blood, taken from a patient whose treatment included radiotherapy and nephrectomy. The CDR3 spells CASSYRAFNYGYTF. In DNA form, the CDR3 reads TGTGCCAGCAGTTACAGGGCTTTCAACTATGGCTACACCTTC.